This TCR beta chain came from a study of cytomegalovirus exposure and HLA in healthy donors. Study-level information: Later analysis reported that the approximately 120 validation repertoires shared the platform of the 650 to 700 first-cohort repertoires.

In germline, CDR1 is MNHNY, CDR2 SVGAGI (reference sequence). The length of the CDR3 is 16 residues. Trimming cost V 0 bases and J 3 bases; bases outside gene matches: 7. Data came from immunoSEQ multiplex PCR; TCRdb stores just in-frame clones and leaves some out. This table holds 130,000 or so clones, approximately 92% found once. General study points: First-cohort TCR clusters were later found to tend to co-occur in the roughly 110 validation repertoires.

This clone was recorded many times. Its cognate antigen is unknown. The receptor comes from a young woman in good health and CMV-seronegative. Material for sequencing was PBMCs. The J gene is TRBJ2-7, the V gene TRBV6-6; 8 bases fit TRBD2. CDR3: CASSYSRLARDYEQYF. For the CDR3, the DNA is TGTGCCAGCAGTTACTCAAGACTAGCGAGGGACTACGAGCAGTACTTC.